The rows below give T cell receptor beta chains drawn from one sample of a study of T cell repertoires in cytomegalovirus infection. TCRdb re-analysed the reads in MiXCR, keeping a single row per CDR3 protein. The table includes under 850,000 distinct CDR3 sequences, about 40% detected once. Material for sequencing was PBMCs. These receptors were obtained from a human donor in good health (CMV status not recorded). Some clones in this sample may be carry-over from other donors' samples. CDR3s include the opening cysteine and the closing phenylalanine or tryptophan. Each record gives: V gene, clone size, J gene, D gene, CDR3 DNA, CDR3 protein. The D gene is left open where the match is weak. Expanded clones are given a class, and other clones once, few, many or no size at all.

TRBV25-1,few,TRBJ1-2,.,TGTGCCAGCAGTGAACCCACTAACTATGGCTACACCTTC,CASSEPTNYGYTF
TRBV5-6,few,TRBJ1-6,TRBD1,TGTGCCAGCAGCTCAGACAGGGGGAATAATTCACCCCTCCACTTT,CASSSDRGNNSPLHF
TRBV27,.,TRBJ2-3,.,TGTGCCAGCAGTTTAAGCCCGGTAACCGATACGCAGTATTTT,CASSLSPVTDTQYF
TRBV5-4,.,TRBJ2-3,TRBD2,TGTGCCAGCAGCGGTGAGGCGGGAGGGCGCGGAGATACGCAGTATTTT,CASSGEAGGRGDTQYF
TRBV28,.,TRBJ1-2,TRBD1,TGTGCCAGCAGTTTACCCCTGGGGGCAGGGGGGTTTAACTATGGCTACACCTTC,CASSLPLGAGGFNYGYTF
TRBV19,.,TRBJ2-1,TRBD2,TGTGCCAGTAGTATAGATCGCGGGGGGGCGCGCAATGAGCAGTTCTTC,CASSIDRGGARNEQFF
TRBV7-6,many,TRBJ1-3,.,TGTGCCAGCAGCTTATATGGGAGCTCTGGAAACACCATATATTTT,CASSLYGSSGNTIYF
TRBV2,few,TRBJ2-3,.,TGTGCCAGCAGTGAAGTAGGTTTTGGCACAGATACGCAGTATTTT,CASSEVGFGTDTQYF
TRBV7-6,.,TRBJ1-1,.,TGTGCCAGCAGCAGTATATTCAATGAAGCTTTCTTT,CASSSIFNEAFF
TRBV12-3/TRBV12-4,few,TRBJ1-1,.,TGTGCCAGCAGACCCGGACACGCTTTTATGAACACTGAAGCTTTCTTT,CASRPGHAFMNTEAFF